The 22 T cell receptor beta chains listed next were all sequenced from one sample in a study of blood T cell repertoires in COVID-19. The method was immunoSEQ multiplex PCR; TCRdb's version includes in-frame clones alone and lacks a portion of them. Of 150,000 to 250,000 clones in the sample, roughly 87% were seen once. Specimen: PBMCs or T cells enriched from blood (not recorded which). The receptors shown here come from a woman between 25 and 40 years old who had recovered from COVID-19.

The chain employs TRBV5-1 and TRBJ1-6; a weak D match, TRBD1 (6 bases). Trimming pared 4 bases from V and 14 bases from J, leaving 22 bases between. The V gene's germline CDR1 is SGHRS and CDR2 YFSETQ. The CDR3 length is 15 residues. As DNA, the CDR3 is TGCGCCAGCAGCCCTGAACTCAGGGGCCAAACCACCCTCCACTTT. Translated: CASSPELRGQTTLHF.

There are a few counts of this clone. The chain uses TRBV6-5 and TRBJ1-2, with D perhaps TRBD1 (5 bases). CDR1 and CDR2 (germline): MNHEY, SVGAGI. The CDR3 contains 13 residues. Trimming cost V 5 bases and J 5 bases, with 12 bases left between them. In nucleotides, the CDR3 is TGTGCCAGCAGTCTTACAGACAGTTATGGCTACACCTTC. This codes for CASSLTDSYGYTF.

A single count supports this clone. At one boundary the junction diverges from the germline segment, which might be a read error. The genes are TRBV24-1 and TRBJ2-2, with D possibly matching TRBD2 (6 bases). This CDR3 comprises 14 residues. From germline, CDR1 is KGHDR and CDR2 SFDVKD. The chain's CDR3 is CATSVGGGSGKLFF. CDR3 nucleotides: TGTGCCACCAGTGTCGGGGGAGGCTCCGGGAAGCTGTTTTTT.

V gene TRBV25-1 combines with J gene TRBJ2-3; 9 positions match TRBD1. V gave up 4 bases and J gave up 4 bases; unmatched junction bases: 6. The CDR3 loop spans 15 amino acids. Per the germline V gene, CDR1 is MGHDK and CDR2 is SYGVNS. CDR3 protein: CASSGGTGYPDTQYF. The CDR3 DNA follows: TGTGCCAGCAGTGGTGGGACAGGGTACCCAGATACGCAGTATTTT.

The chain couples TRBV5-5 to TRBJ2-2; maybe TRBD1 (6 bases). Trimming shortened V by 4 bases and J by 0 bases, and 19 bases separated the two germline ends. Looked up from germline, CDR1 is SGHKS and CDR2 is YYEKEE (reference sequence). CDR3 length equals 18 residues. This CDR3 reads CASSRVLQGKSNTGELFF. In DNA, the CDR3 is TGTGCCAGCAGCCGGGTGTTGCAGGGGAAGTCGAACACCGGGGAGCTGTTTTTT.

The rearrangement uses TRBV6-1 and TRBJ1-2; D is unclear. Germline CDR1 is MNHNS and CDR2 is SASEGT. The length of the CDR3 is 14 residues. Trimming stripped 4 bases from V and 3 bases from J, with 12 bases between. In nucleotides, the CDR3 is TGTGCCAGCAGTGTTCGGGAGGGTGACTATGGCTACACCTTC. This encodes CASSVREGDYGYTF.

The chain links TRBV7-2 to TRBJ1-1; D gene uncertain. Deletions cut 0 bases from V and 4 bases from J, with 9 bases between. The CDR3 is 14 amino acids. Per germline, CDR1 SGHTA and CDR2 FQGNSA. CDR3 DNA sequence: TGTGCCAGCAGCTTAGCTCGGGGAGGCACTGAAGCTTTCTTT. The encoded protein is CASSLARGGTEAFF.

The V call is TRBV27, the J call TRBJ1-1, with 9 bases identical to TRBD1. The CDR3 is 15 amino acids. The trim removed 5 bases at V and 4 bases at J, leaving 8 bases unmatched. Germline V CDR1 and CDR2: MNHEY, SMNVEV (reference sequence). The CDR3 DNA sequence: TGTGCCAGCAGTCCGTGGACAGGGGAGGGCACTGAAGCTTTCTTT. Translating gives CASSPWTGEGTEAFF.

This chain joins TRBV5-8 and TRBJ2-1; 14 positions match TRBD2. Germline CDR1 and CDR2: SGHTS and YDEGEE. V lost 4 bases and J lost 3; bases outside the gene matches: 3. CDR3 length equals 16 residues. The CDR3: CASSKGTSGSYNEQFF. The CDR3 nucleotides are TGTGCCAGCAGCAAGGGGACTAGCGGGAGCTACAATGAGCAGTTCTTC.

V usage is TRBV13 and J usage is TRBJ2-1, with TRBD2 as a possible D gene (5 bases). V dropped 0 bases and J dropped 0 bases, with 9 bases sitting between them. Germline CDR1 PRHDT, CDR2 FYEKMQ (reference sequence). This CDR3 is built from 16 residues. CDR3 in DNA: TGTGCCAGCAGCTTAGGTCGCGGGCTCTCCTACAATGAGCAGTTCTTC. It yields the protein CASSLGRGLSYNEQFF.

This chain joins TRBV4-1 and TRBJ2-1; D perhaps matches TRBD1 (6 bases). The CDR3 has 15 amino acids. V lost 0 bases and J 6 bases, leaving 12 bases between the germline ends. Germline-derived CDR1 and CDR2 are MGHRA and YSYEKL. The CDR3 reads CASSQDTSRGNEQFF. In nucleotides, the CDR3 is TGCGCCAGCAGCCAAGACACATCCAGGGGCAATGAGCAGTTCTTC.

The chain recombines TRBV5-1 with TRBJ2-7; TRBD2 aligns across 11 bases. Germline loops: CDR1 SGHRS, CDR2 YFSETQ. The CDR3 is 15 residues long. Unmatched junction bases numbered 6, after V lost 4 bases and J lost 3 bases. In nucleotides, the CDR3 is TGCGCCAGCAGCAAGAAGGGACTAGCGGACTACGAGCAGTACTTC. It yields the protein CASSKKGLADYEQYF. The entire variable domain, with the rest obtained from reference TRBV5-1 and TRBJ2-7, is as follows: KAGVTQTPRYLIKTRGQQVTLSCSPISGHRSVSWYQQTPGQGLQFLFEYFSETQRNKGNFPGRFSGRQFSNSRSEMNVSTLELGDSALYLCASSKKGLADYEQYFGPGTRLTVT.

The genes are TRBV7-9 and TRBJ2-2, with D possibly TRBD1 on 5 matching bases. This CDR3 has 11 residues. The V end lost 7 bases, the J end lost 7 bases, and 7 bases lay between the germline ends. Germline-derived CDR1 and CDR2 are SEHNR and FQNEAQ (reference sequence). CDR3 amino acids: CASKGNGELFF. The CDR3 DNA reads as TGTGCCAGCAAGGGGAACGGGGAGCTGTTTTTT.

In DNA form, the CDR3 reads TGTGCCAGCAGTTTTGGGGGCGCTGAAAAACTGTTTTTT. Translation: CASSFGGAEKLFF. The rearrangement uses TRBV12-3 or TRBV12-4 and TRBJ1-4; maybe TRBD1 (6 bases). This CDR3 comprises 13 residues. Trimming removed 3 bases at V and 7 bases at J, with 9 bases between.

The sample holds one count of this clone. The rearrangement uses TRBV4-1 and TRBJ2-1; D is perhaps TRBD2 (6 bases). V lost 0 bases and J lost 3, with 12 bases in between. Germline V gene lookup returns CDR1 MGHRA and CDR2 YSYEKL. The CDR3 contains 16 residues. The CDR3 loop is CASSQEGGRDYNEQFF. The CDR3 DNA follows: TGCGCCAGCAGCCAAGAGGGGGGACGGGACTACAATGAGCAGTTCTTC.

In DNA form, the CDR3 reads TGTGCCAGTAGTATAGAGCGGTATTACAATGAGCAGTTCTTC. It specifies CASSIERYYNEQFF. The J gene is TRBJ2-1, the V gene TRBV19; D is ambiguous. V lost 0 bases and J 4 bases, leaving 7 bases between the germline ends. CDR1 and CDR2 (germline): LNHDA, SQIVND (reference sequence). The CDR3 sequence is 14 residues long.

The CDR3 sequence: CASSLGGGQTGRQFF. The CDR3 region has the DNA TGCGCCAGCAGCCTGGGGGGGGGCCAGACGGGGAGGCAGTTCTTC. The chain has TRBV4-1 and TRBJ2-1; D is possibly TRBD2 (7 bases). V was pared by 4 bases and J by 12 bases, with 22 bases between. Germline-derived CDR1 and CDR2 are MGHRA and YSYEKL. The CDR3 runs 15 residues.

The chain employs TRBV15 and TRBJ2-3; the match to TRBD1 covers 8 bases. Germline-derived CDR1 and CDR2 are LNHNV and YYDKDF (reference sequence). There are 14 residues in the CDR3. Trimming cost V 2 bases and J 5 bases; bases outside gene matches: 3. The CDR3 coding sequence is TGTGCCACCAGCAGAACAGGGGGAATAGATACGCAGTATTTT. As protein: CATSRTGGIDTQYF.

The chain combines TRBV2 with TRBJ1-1, with D uncertain. The germline CDR1 and CDR2 sequences are SNHLY and FYNNEI. With 5 bases removed from V and 11 bases from J, the gap between germline ends came to 15 bases. This CDR3 region has 12 residues. CDR3 in amino acids: CASSSSGGRAFF. CDR3 coding DNA: TGTGCCAGCAGTTCGTCGGGAGGCCGGGCTTTCTTT.

The rearrangement links TRBV7-9 to TRBJ2-5, with D perhaps TRBD1 (6 bases). CDR3 size: 15 residues. Germline CDR1 SEHNR, CDR2 FQNEAQ (reference sequence). V shed 5 bases and J shed 5 bases, with 18 bases lying between them. The CDR3 region has the DNA TGTGCCAGCAGCGTAACCGGGACAATAGGGGAGACCCAGTACTTC. Amino acids: CASSVTGTIGETQYF.

The chain is built from TRBV4-3 and TRBJ1-6; TRBD1 aligns across 9 bases. In germline, CDR1 is LGHNA, CDR2 YSLEER. This CDR3 comprises 19 residues. The V and J ends lost 3 bases and 6 bases, in that order; junction bases with no gene match: 15. Here the CDR3 reads CASSHLPGQGLNVNSPLHF. The CDR3 DNA is TGCGCCAGCAGCCACCTACCGGGACAGGGACTAAACGTTAATTCACCCCTCCACTTT.

For this clone: Additional DNA sequences in this sample encode the identical CDR3. The chain couples TRBV29-1 to TRBJ1-2; 7 nucleotides match TRBD1. V shed 7 bases and J 0 bases; nucleotides not matched to a gene: 2. The germline V gene encodes CDR1 SQVTM and CDR2 ANQGSEA. This CDR3 contains 12 residues. The DNA of the CDR3 is TGCAGCGCGGGACAGACTAACTATGGCTACACCTTC. As protein: CSAGQTNYGYTF.